This entry concerns a single TCR beta chain. The target antigen is unknown. The CDR3 is made up of 15 amino acids. V was cut by 4 bases and J by 2 bases, with 15 bases left in between. Germline V gene data show CDR1 as SGHRS and CDR2 as YFSETQ. Selection required adequate fresh-frozen tumor tissue plus more than two years' survival data. Blood PBMC samples: pre-vaccination, two weeks post third vaccination, and at tumor progression. Generated by immunoSEQ multiplex PCR, the TCRdb table keeps only in-frame clones and is missing some. The data contain fewer than 110,000 clones, more than 80% of them seen just once; the ten biggest clones take up approximately 12%. This sample was taken from a study of glioma-infiltrating T cells after dendritic cell vaccination. Study results and caveats: No direct clonality-survival link was found; a diverse polyclonal response may matter.

The gene calls are TRBV5-1 and TRBJ2-5, with TRBD1 as a possible D gene (6 bases). Here the sequenced sample was blood, taken before dendritic cell vaccination. The TCR originated in a human donor with glioblastoma. This chain's CDR3 is CASSGDIGGQETQYF. The DNA for the CDR3 is TGCGCCAGCAGCGGGGACATAGGGGGTCAAGAGACCCAGTACTTC.